The 5 T cell receptor beta chains below were found in one sample sequenced in a study of T cell responses to AZD1222 COVID-19 vaccine. Generated by immunoSEQ multiplex PCR, the TCRdb table keeps only in-frame clones and is missing some. The repertoire holds roughly 120,000 clones, with about 86% as singletons. Here the sequenced sample was peripheral blood, taken 28 days after the second AZD1222 dose. Every receptor here comes from an adult who received the AZD1222 COVID-19 vaccine.

The chain has TRBV10-3 and TRBJ2-7; D is undetermined. Trimming stripped 0 bases from V and 3 bases from J, with 9 bases between. From germline, CDR1 is ENHRY and CDR2 SYGVKD. This CDR3 region has 14 residues. CDR3 residues: CAISESGYRYEQYF. CDR3 sequence (DNA): TGTGCCATCAGTGAGTCGGGCTACCGCTACGAGCAGTACTTC.

The DNA for the CDR3 is TGTGCCACCAGTGATTCAAGGACAGGGGGCGTCGAAAAACTGTTTTTT. Protein product: CATSDSRTGGVEKLFF. V gene TRBV24-1 combines with J gene TRBJ1-4; 11 positions agree with TRBD1. Germline loops: CDR1 KGHDR, CDR2 SFDVKD. The trim removed 2 bases at V and 8 bases at J, leaving 6 bases unmatched. The CDR3 has 16 amino acids.

The rearrangement uses TRBV24-1 and TRBJ2-5; TRBD1 agrees at 7 bases. CDR3 length: 15 residues. Per the germline V gene, CDR1 is KGHDR and CDR2 is SFDVKD. Unmatched junction bases numbered 10, after V lost 5 bases and J lost 5 bases. DNA of the CDR3: TGTGCCACCAGTGTAAGTACAGGGGTTTTCGAGACCCAGTACTTC. This translates into CATSVSTGVFETQYF.

The chain has TRBV9 and TRBJ1-6; TRBD1 aligns across 9 bases. Trimming removed 0 bases from V and 7 bases from J; junction bases left unmatched: 2. The CDR3 length is 15 residues. CDR1 SGDLS and CDR2 YYNGEE come from the germline V gene. The CDR3 reads CASSVGQGGNSPLHF. The DNA for the CDR3 is TGTGCCAGCAGCGTAGGACAGGGGGGAAATTCACCCCTCCACTTT.

The chain joins TRBV4-3 to TRBJ2-5; D may be TRBD1 (5 bases). The CDR3 extends over 15 amino acids. Germline CDR1 LGHNA, CDR2 YSLEER. Trimming left V 0 bases short and J 4 bases short, with 12 bases between. DNA of the CDR3: TGCGCCAGCAGCCAAGATCAGGCCAGGGTAGAGACCCAGTACTTC. Its protein product is CASSQDQARVETQYF.